This T cell receptor beta chain derives from a study of tumor and adjacent non-tumor tissue in lung cancer. A modified ARM-PCR protocol with three rounds of nested PCR amplified TCRbeta. TCRdb redid the calling of the multiplex PCR reads with MiXCR, one entry per CDR3 protein. This sample has some 95,000 distinct CDR3 sequences, with around three quarters found just once. No cell sorting was done before RNA was extracted from the tissue. More than 3 cm separated this lung sample from the edge of the tumor. With regard to this clonotype: One junction end disagrees with the germline gene, perhaps due to a read error.

The CDR3 totals 13 residues. The V gene's germline CDR1 is DFQATT and CDR2 SNEGSKA (reference sequence). The rearrangement links TRBV20-1 to TRBJ2-1; D unresolved. This sequence was found in a man in his fifties or sixties with small cell lung cancer. Sequenced input: distant non-tumor lung tissue. In DNA, the CDR3 is TGCAGTGTTAGAGGACCAGTACTGAATGAGCAGTTCTTC. It is translated as CSVRGPVLNEQFF.